The rows below give T cell receptor beta chains drawn from one sample of a study of metastatic and nonmetastatic thyroid tumors. From the PCR reads, TCRdb re-called clones with MiXCR. The data contain fewer than 11,000 clones, roughly 32% of them singletons. Sample: tumor tissue. These receptors originate from a female donor with papillary thyroid cancer or a benign thyroid nodule (not recorded which). Some clones in this sample may be carry-over from other donors' samples. Each CDR3 is given with its conserved first and last residue. The order of the fields is D gene, J gene, clone size, CDR3 length, V gene, CDR3 protein, CDR3 DNA. A D gene is named only where the DNA matches it firmly. Part of the rows lack a size; the others show once, few, many or a class for expanded clones.

D: -; J: TRBJ2-3; size: few; length: 15; V: TRBV28; CDR3: CASSYRVQYTDTQYF; DNA: TGTGCCAGCAGTTACCGGGTACAGTACACAGATACGCAGTATTTT
D: -; J: TRBJ2-3; size: -; length: 15; V: TRBV5-4; CDR3: CASSLVGVGADTQYF; DNA: TGTGCCAGCAGCTTGGTAGGTGTGGGGGCGGATACGCAGTATTTT
D: -; J: TRBJ2-1; size: medium-sized; length: 11; V: TRBV24-1; CDR3: CATREYNEQFF; DNA: TGTGCCACCAGGGAGTACAATGAGCAGTTCTTC
D: -; J: TRBJ1-3; size: once; length: 15; V: TRBV5-1; CDR3: CASSSGDFSGNTIYF; DNA: TGCGCCAGCAGCTCGGGGGATTTTTCTGGAAACACCATATATTTT
D: -; J: TRBJ1-2; size: -; length: 14; V: TRBV11-2; CDR3: CASSHGTANYGYTF; DNA: TGTGCCAGCAGCCATGGGACGGCGAACTATGGCTACACCTTC
D: TRBD2; J: TRBJ2-1; size: -; length: 16; V: TRBV18; CDR3: CASSPASGSPGDEQFF; DNA: TGTGCCAGCTCACCAGCTAGCGGCTCGCCGGGCGATGAGCAGTTCTTC
D: -; J: TRBJ1-2; size: -; length: 16; V: TRBV5-6; CDR3: CASSPIRDSGLYGYTF; DNA: TGTGCCAGCAGCCCTATCCGGGACTCGGGGTTGTATGGCTACACCTTC
D: TRBD2; J: TRBJ2-1; size: once; length: 15; V: TRBV7-2; CDR3: CASNERELSYNEQFF; DNA: TGTGCCAGCAACGAGCGGGAGCTCTCCTACAATGAGCAGTTCTTC
D: -; J: TRBJ1-2; size: once; length: 16; V: TRBV20-1; CDR3: CSAIEPVQGGDYGYTF; DNA: TGCAGTGCTATAGAACCCGTACAGGGAGGCGACTATGGCTACACCTTC
D: -; J: TRBJ2-7; size: -; length: 14; V: TRBV7-3; CDR3: CASSADVRSYEQYF; DNA: TGTGCCAGCAGCGCCGATGTCCGCTCCTACGAGCAGTACTTC
D: TRBD2; J: TRBJ2-1; size: medium-sized; length: 15; V: TRBV7-9; CDR3: CASSSSGNSYNEQFF; DNA: TGTGCCAGCAGCTCTAGCGGAAACTCCTACAATGAGCAGTTCTTC
D: -; J: TRBJ2-7; size: -; length: 14; V: TRBV5-1; CDR3: CASSPMTVLDEQYF; DNA: TGCGCCAGCAGCCCCATGACGGTTCTGGACGAGCAGTACTTC
D: -; J: TRBJ2-7; size: -; length: 14; V: TRBV5-1; CDR3: CVSSPRTVRDEQYF; DNA: TGTGTCAGCAGCCCCAGGACGGTTCGGGACGAGCAGTACTTC
D: -; J: TRBJ1-2; size: medium-sized; length: 14; V: TRBV25-1; CDR3: CASSPTSMSYGYTF; DNA: TGTGCCAGCAGCCCAACAAGTATGTCCTATGGCTACACCTTC
D: -; J: TRBJ2-1; size: -; length: 15; V: TRBV5-1; CDR3: CASSLEQGSYNEQFF; DNA: TGCGCCAGCAGCTTGGAGCAGGGTTCCTACAATGAGCAGTTCTTC
D: -; J: TRBJ2-1; size: -; length: 13; V: TRBV6-5; CDR3: CASSYSSYNEQFF; DNA: TGTGCCAGCAGTTACTCCTCTTACAATGAGCAGTTCTTC
D: -; J: TRBJ1-2; size: medium-sized; length: 12; V: TRBV4-3; CDR3: CASSQGNYGYTF; DNA: TGCGCCAGCAGCCAGGGGAACTATGGCTACACCTTC
D: TRBD1; J: TRBJ1-2; size: medium-sized; length: 15; V: TRBV12-3/TRBV12-4; CDR3: CASSRTGTGGYGYTF; DNA: TGTGCCAGCAGCCGGACCGGGACAGGTGGCTATGGCTACACCTTC
D: -; J: TRBJ1-3; size: many; length: 15; V: TRBV29-1; CDR3: CGVVTLDISGNTIYF; DNA: TGCGGCGTTGTAACATTGGATATCTCTGGAAACACCATATATTTT
D: -; J: TRBJ2-5; size: -; length: 17; V: TRBV6-1; CDR3: CASTPGLGGRDQETQYF; DNA: TGTGCCAGCACGCCGGGGCTCGGGGGCCGTGACCAAGAGACCCAGTACTTC
D: -; J: TRBJ2-7; size: large; length: 13; V: TRBV2; CDR3: CASSETASYEQYF; DNA: TGTGCCAGCAGTGAAACGGCTTCCTACGAGCAGTACTTC
D: -; J: TRBJ2-7; size: few; length: 14; V: TRBV20-1; CDR3: CSARKRACTYEHYF; DNA: TGCAGTGCTAGGAAGCGGGCCTGCACCTACGAGCATTACTTC
D: -; J: TRBJ2-5; size: once; length: 12; V: TRBV20-1; CDR3: CSGEPDGETQYF; DNA: TGCAGTGGCGAACCGGACGGAGAGACCCAGTACTTC
D: -; J: TRBJ2-1; size: medium-sized; length: 16; V: TRBV14; CDR3: CASSQLDRAVYNEQFF; DNA: TGTGCCAGCAGCCAATTAGACAGAGCCGTATACAATGAGCAGTTCTTC
D: -; J: TRBJ1-6; size: few; length: 13; V: TRBV27; CDR3: CASGAAGSSPLHF; DNA: TGTGCCAGCGGAGCGGCTGGGAGTTCACCCCTCCACTTT
D: TRBD2; J: TRBJ2-5; size: -; length: 17; V: TRBV27; CDR3: CASSLSSRLAGGETQYF; DNA: TGTGCCAGCAGTTTAAGCTCACGACTAGCGGGAGGGGAGACCCAGTACTTC
D: -; J: TRBJ1-1; size: medium-sized; length: 14; V: TRBV28; CDR3: CASSPGGWNTEAFF; DNA: TGTGCCAGCAGCCCCGGGGGATGGAACACTGAAGCTTTCTTT
D: -; J: TRBJ2-3; size: few; length: 16; V: TRBV14; CDR3: CASSQVFRRIADTQYF; DNA: TGTGCCAGCAGCCAAGTTTTCAGAAGGATCGCAGATACGCAGTATTTT
D: -; J: TRBJ2-5; size: -; length: 16; V: TRBV5-5; CDR3: CASSLAWDPTQETQYF; DNA: TGTGCCAGCAGCTTGGCTTGGGACCCGACCCAAGAGACCCAGTACTTC
D: TRBD2; J: TRBJ2-7; size: -; length: 15; V: TRBV28; CDR3: CASRGMRERYEEQYF; DNA: TGTGCCAGCAGGGGGATGCGGGAGCGTTACGAGGAGCAGTACTTC
D: -; J: TRBJ2-5; size: many; length: 13; V: TRBV20-1; CDR3: CSAMPGRGETQYF; DNA: TGCAGTGCTATGCCGGGCCGGGGGGAGACCCAGTACTTC
D: -; J: TRBJ2-2; size: medium-sized; length: 14; V: TRBV7-3; CDR3: CASSSQLNTGELFF; DNA: TGTGCCAGCAGCTCCCAACTGAACACCGGGGAGCTGTTTTTT
D: TRBD2; J: TRBJ2-1; size: -; length: 17; V: TRBV5-1; CDR3: CTSSLCLAGVGYNEQFF; DNA: TGCACCAGCAGCTTGTGTCTAGCGGGAGTGGGCTACAATGAGCAGTTCTTC
D: TRBD1; J: TRBJ2-5; size: -; length: 14; V: TRBV7-2; CDR3: CASSLSTGAETQYF; DNA: TGTGCCAGCAGCTTATCGACAGGGGCGGAGACCCAGTACTTC
D: TRBD1; J: TRBJ1-2; size: -; length: 14; V: TRBV5-6; CDR3: CASSPTGFDYGYTF; DNA: TGTGCCAGCAGCCCGACAGGGTTCGACTATGGCTACACCTTC
D: -; J: TRBJ1-1; size: -; length: 15; V: TRBV5-1; CDR3: CASSSDVKLNTEAFF; DNA: TGCGCCAGCAGCTCTGATGTTAAACTGAACACTGAAGCTTTCTTT
D: -; J: TRBJ2-7; size: -; length: 14; V: TRBV9; CDR3: CASSPLTRGYEQYF; DNA: TGTGCCAGCAGCCCCCTTACTAGGGGTTACGAGCAGTACTTC
D: -; J: TRBJ2-7; size: -; length: 13; V: TRBV20-1; CDR3: CSAVGGQTYEQYF; DNA: TGCAGTGCTGTGGGCGGCCAGACCTACGAGCAGTACTTC
D: TRBD1; J: TRBJ2-6; size: -; length: 18; V: TRBV7-6; CDR3: CASSLEGQGISGANVLTF; DNA: TGTGCCAGCAGCTTAGAAGGACAGGGGATCTCTGGGGCCAACGTCCTGACTTTC
D: -; J: TRBJ2-3; size: -; length: 15; V: TRBV11-2; CDR3: CASSPRGFGTDTQYF; DNA: TGTGCCAGCAGCCCGAGGGGGTTCGGCACAGATACGCAGTATTTT
D: -; J: TRBJ1-1; size: -; length: 17; V: TRBV6-2/TRBV6-3; CDR3: CASLPTPSRGMNTEAFF; DNA: TGTGCCAGTCTACCCACCCCGAGCAGGGGAATGAACACTGAAGCTTTCTTT
D: -; J: TRBJ2-5; size: few; length: 13; V: TRBV12-3/TRBV12-4; CDR3: CASSWGREKTQYF; DNA: TGTGCCAGCAGTTGGGGCAGGGAAAAGACCCAGTACTTC
D: TRBD1; J: TRBJ1-1; size: -; length: 15; V: TRBV20-1; CDR3: CSALPGQGKNTEAFF; DNA: TGCAGTGCTTTACCGGGACAGGGGAAGAACACTGAAGCTTTCTTT
D: -; J: TRBJ1-2; size: -; length: 13; V: TRBV20-1; CDR3: CSATELNNYGYTF; DNA: TGCAGTGCTACCGAGCTCAATAACTATGGCTACACCTTC
D: -; J: TRBJ2-2; size: -; length: 13; V: TRBV6-1; CDR3: CASRRANTGELFF; DNA: TGTGCCAGCAGGCGAGCGAACACCGGGGAGCTGTTTTTT
D: -; J: TRBJ1-3; size: medium-sized; length: 14; V: TRBV7-2; CDR3: CASSFPPPGNTIYF; DNA: TGTGCCAGCAGCTTCCCCCCCCCAGGAAACACCATATATTTT
D: -; J: TRBJ1-1; size: many; length: 12; V: TRBV7-9; CDR3: CASREANTEAFF; DNA: TGTGCCAGCAGGGAAGCAAACACTGAAGCTTTCTTT
D: -; J: TRBJ2-5; size: few; length: 14; V: TRBV4-2; CDR3: CASSKKLTMETQYF; DNA: TGTGCCAGCAGCAAGAAATTAACTATGGAGACCCAGTACTTC
D: TRBD1; J: TRBJ1-2; size: -; length: 13; V: TRBV27; CDR3: CASKGGGNYGYTF; DNA: TGTGCCAGCAAAGGAGGGGGCAACTATGGCTACACCTTC
D: -; J: TRBJ1-6; size: -; length: 15; V: TRBV6-1; CDR3: CASSDFWVKGSPLHF; DNA: TGTGCCAGCAGTGATTTTTGGGTCAAGGGTTCACCCCTCCACTTT
D: TRBD1; J: TRBJ1-2; size: -; length: 14; V: TRBV20-1; CDR3: CSANPPQGASGYTF; DNA: TGCAGTGCTAATCCCCCCCAGGGGGCGAGTGGCTACACCTTC
D: -; J: TRBJ2-7; size: -; length: 13; V: TRBV19; CDR3: CASMAGPGYEQYF; DNA: TGTGCCAGTATGGCAGGCCCAGGCTACGAGCAGTACTTC